Given below is one T cell receptor (beta chain) in context. The sample is drawn from a study of shared clonotypes between healthy human individuals. At the level of the study: CD8 memory received one plate per donor, CD8 naive two, CD4 memory three and CD4 naive three.

V was pared by 2 bases and J by 8 bases, with 7 bases between. Germline V gene data show CDR1 as SEHNR and CDR2 as FQNEAQ (reference sequence). This CDR3 comprises 12 residues. Execution of the assay was at deep level. The assay was immunoSEQ multiplex PCR, and TCRdb's table has in-frame clones only and misses some. Altogether roughly 2 million clones are present, roughly 96% being singletons, with the ten largest covering 0.1% to 0.15%. The sequenced sample consisted of naive CD4+ T cells sorted from blood. Subset meaning: CD45RA+ positively selected. This receptor was taken from a man between 18 and 35 years old in good health. This chain uses TRBV7-9 with TRBJ2-1; TRBD1 is a possible D gene (5 bases). The CDR3 sequence is CASSLQGYEQFF. In DNA, the CDR3 is TGTGCCAGCAGCTTACAGGGCTATGAGCAGTTCTTC. The full variable domain, in which reference TRBV7-9 and TRBJ2-1 provide the parts outside the CDR3, is DTGVSQNPRHKITKRGQNVTFRCDPISEHNRLYWYRQTLGQGPEFLTYFQNEAQLEKSRLLSDRFSAERPKGSFSTLEIQRTEQGDSAMYLCASSLQGYEQFFGPGTRLTVL.